This section outlines one T cell receptor (beta chain) sequence together with its context. Unmatched junction bases numbered 12, after V lost 6 bases and J lost 6 bases. The CDR3 loop spans 15 amino acids. The V gene's germline CDR1 is SQVTM and CDR2 ANQGSEA. TCRdb's table, derived via immunoSEQ multiplex PCR, lists solely in-frame clones and lacks some. The repertoire consists of tens of thousands of clones, with 88% occurring once and the leading ten covering roughly 4.2%. This record comes from a study of technical replicates of blood from several donors. The rearrangement joins TRBV29-1 to TRBJ2-3; 10 nucleotides align to TRBD2. The receptor's source is a human donor in good health. Some clones in this sample may be carry-over from other donors' samples. The sequencing input was PBMCs. CDR3 sequence (DNA): TGCAGCGTCGCTCCTAGCGGGGGCCCCGGTGATACGCAGTATTTT. This gives the protein CSVAPSGGPGDTQYF.